This T cell receptor (beta chain) is drawn from a study of STAT5B mutations in CD4+ large granular lymphocyte leukemia. Study-level information: Healthy donors showed HLA-associated enrichment of the CDR3 'QG' motif. Broader study findings: 8/27 top patient clones versus 2/35 control clones were TRBV06-family.

A note on this clone: Its antigen is still unknown.

Buffy coats from healthy blood donors served as controls. The survey-level immunoSEQ assay was used. Assay used: immunoSEQ multiplex PCR; TCRdb lists only in-frame clones, some missing. In the table there are roughly 34,000 clones, roughly 79% of which are singletons. This CDR3 is built from 11 residues. Germline V CDR1 and CDR2: SGHTA, FQGTGA. Between the trimmed V and J ends, which lost 6 bases and 2 bases, there was a span of 3 bases. Sequencing was carried out using CD4+ T cells from blood buffy coats. The chain is built from TRBV7-3 and TRBJ2-3, with no clear D. The source is a human donor in good health. DNA for the CDR3: TGTGCCAGCAGAGACACAGATACGCAGTATTTT. It translates to CASRDTDTQYF.